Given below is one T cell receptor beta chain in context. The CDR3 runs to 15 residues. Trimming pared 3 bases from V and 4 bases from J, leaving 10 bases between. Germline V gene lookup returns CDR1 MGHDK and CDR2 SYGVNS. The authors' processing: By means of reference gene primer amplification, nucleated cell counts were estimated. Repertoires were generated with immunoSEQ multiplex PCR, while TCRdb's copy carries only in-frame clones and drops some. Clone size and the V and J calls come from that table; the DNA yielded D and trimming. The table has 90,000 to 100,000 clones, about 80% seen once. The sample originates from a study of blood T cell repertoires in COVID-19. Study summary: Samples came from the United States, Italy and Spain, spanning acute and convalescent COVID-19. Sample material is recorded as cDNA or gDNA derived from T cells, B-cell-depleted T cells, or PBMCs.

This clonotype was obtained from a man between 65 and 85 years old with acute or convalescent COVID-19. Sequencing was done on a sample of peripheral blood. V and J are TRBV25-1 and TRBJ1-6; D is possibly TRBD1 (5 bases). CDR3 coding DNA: TGTGCCAGCAGTGATCGACAGAATTATAATTCACCCCTCCACTTT. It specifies CASSDRQNYNSPLHF.